The clone carrying this T cell receptor (beta chain) occurred once. Its specificity is unknown. This entry is derived from a study of OX40 agonist ivuxolimab in advanced cancers. Findings of the study overall: At doses 0.1 to 3.0 mg/kg, CD4+ and CD8+ clones expanded.

The CDR3 runs to 15 residues. V was shortened by 4 bases and J by 4 bases, with 19 bases between the two germline ends. CDR1 and CDR2 from the germline V gene are SQVTM and ANQGSEA. TCRdb's table, derived via immunoSEQ multiplex PCR, lists solely in-frame clones and lacks some. The sample has fewer than 50,000 clones; approximately 87% are singletons. This TCR came from an adult with an advanced solid tumor such as melanoma, head and neck, liver or kidney cancer. The J gene is TRBJ1-1, the V gene TRBV29-1; D gene ambiguous. Sequenced here: CD4+ or CD8+ T cells sorted from blood, sampled in a trial of the OX40 agonist ivuxolimab. CDR3 bases: TGCAGCGTTGTGAGAGACGGTCGGTTGGGCACTGAAGCTTTCTTT. It yields the protein CSVVRDGRLGTEAFF.